Following are 18 T cell receptor beta chains from one sample sequenced in a study of shared clonotypes between healthy human individuals (dated by TCRdb to 2018 to 2020). CD8 naive samples were CD45RO-negative cells positively selected for CCR7, giving a CD45RA+CCR7+ population that excluded TemRA cells. The library was built by means of the immunoSEQ multiplex PCR assay. TCRdb took this table from immuneACCESS and kept in-frame rearrangements with V and J called. Such tables lack part of the clones; where checked against another copy, unresolved V genes explain under half of the gap, and the rest is unexplained. This sample lists about 2 million clones; approximately 94% were detected once. Together, the top ten hold 1.2% of the sample. The source material was naive CD8+ T cells sorted from blood. The label giving this sample's cell subset or site can be read as: CD45RA+CCR7+. Source of these receptors: a man younger than 30 in good health.

With regard to this clone: Other DNA sequences of this sample code for an identical CDR3. This sequence joins TRBV7-9 and TRBJ1-1; TRBD1 aligns across 7 bases. V shed 8 bases and J 0 bases; nucleotides not matched to a gene: 0. CDR1 SEHNR and CDR2 FQNEAQ come from the germline V gene (reference sequence). The CDR3 contains 12 residues. The CDR3 protein is CASGTVNTEAFF. CDR3 nucleotides: TGTGCCAGCGGGACAGTGAACACTGAAGCTTTCTTT.

CDR3 nucleotides: TGTGCCAGCAGCTTTGGGGGTAGCTTCCCCTACGAGCAGTACTTC. Protein sequence: CASSFGGSFPYEQYF. The chain employs TRBV7-9 and TRBJ2-7, with D tentatively TRBD1 or TRBD2 (5 bases each). The CDR3 has 15 residues. V was pared by 3 bases and J by 2 bases, with 14 bases between. Germline assignment: CDR1 SEHNR and CDR2 FQNEAQ (reference sequence).

In its sample, this clone was seen once. V usage is TRBV4-1 and J usage is TRBJ1-2; D remains ambiguous. Between the trimmed V and J ends, which lost 0 bases and 7 bases, there was a span of 12 bases. CDR1 and CDR2 (germline): MGHRA, YSYEKL. The CDR3 covers 14 residues. DNA of the CDR3: TGCGCCAGCAGCCAAGATCACGCAGGCGGTGGCTACACCTTC. Translating gives CASSQDHAGGGYTF.

A single count supports this clone. The chain joins TRBV28 to TRBJ2-1, with 10 bases lining up with TRBD1. Germline lookup yields CDR1 MDHEN and CDR2 SYDVKM. This CDR3 spans 15 amino acids. V was clipped by 7 bases and J by 2 bases; unmatched bases: 5. The CDR3 loop is CASNTGTGAYNEQFF. The CDR3 DNA follows: TGTGCCAGCAACACCGGGACAGGGGCCTACAATGAGCAGTTCTTC.

This sequence joins TRBV6-1 and TRBJ1-2; D not certain. CDR1 and CDR2 (germline): MNHNS, SASEGT. Trimming left V 11 bases short and J 3 bases short, with 16 bases between. The CDR3 is made up of 13 amino acids. CDR3 sequence (DNA): TGTGCCGGCACCGCCCCCGACTACTATGGCTACACCTTC. This sequence encodes CAGTAPDYYGYTF.

This chain joins TRBV6-5 and TRBJ2-3, with TRBD2 matching 9 bases. V shed 9 bases and J 4 bases; nucleotides not matched to a gene: 11. The germline V gene has CDR1 MNHEY and CDR2 SVGAGI. The CDR3 covers 15 residues. CDR3 in amino acids: CASQMLAGVADTQYF. The CDR3 DNA follows: TGTGCCAGTCAAATGTTAGCGGGAGTCGCAGATACGCAGTATTTT.

This chain uses TRBV10-3 with TRBJ1-1, with 7 bases fitting TRBD1. Trimming at V came to 4 bases and at J to 1 base, leaving 6 bases not matched to a gene. The germline V gene encodes CDR1 ENHRY and CDR2 SYGVKD. This CDR3 spans 15 amino acids. CDR3: CAISGGQIQNTEAFF. CDR3 bases: TGTGCCATCAGTGGGGGACAGATCCAGAACACTGAAGCTTTCTTT.

This chain's CDR3 is CASFSTEAFF. DNA of the CDR3: TGTGCCAGTTTTAGCACTGAAGCTTTCTTT. This chain uses TRBV6-6 with TRBJ1-1; D uncertain. This CDR3 contains 10 residues. Trimming took off 9 bases at V and 4 bases at J, with 6 bases between the two ends. Germline CDR1 MNHNY, CDR2 SVGAGI (reference sequence).

The V and J genes are TRBV7-2 and TRBJ2-3, with TRBD2 matching 8 bases. In germline, CDR1 is SGHTA, CDR2 FQGNSA. Losses at the gene ends were 5 bases for V and 1 base for J; bases not matched to a gene: 8. CDR3 length: 16 residues. For the CDR3, the DNA is TGTGCCAGCAGCCCCGCCGAGACTAGCGGCACAGATACGCAGTATTTT. The encoded protein is CASSPAETSGTDTQYF.

The gene calls are TRBV10-2 and TRBJ1-1; D uncertain. CDR3 length: 15 residues. Germline V lookup: CDR1 WSHSY, CDR2 SAAADI. Trimming shortened V by 0 bases and J by 4 bases, and 12 bases separated the two germline ends. In nucleotides, the CDR3 is TGCGCCAGCAGTGAGTCGTCCCAGGCGGGCACTGAAGCTTTCTTT. Residues: CASSESSQAGTEAFF.

This chain joins TRBV11-2 and TRBJ2-7, with no clear D. CDR3 length: 15 amino acids. V lost 1 base, J lost 3 bases, and 13 bases lay in between. Germline V gene lookup returns CDR1 SGHAT and CDR2 FQNNGV. The CDR3 protein is CASSLVSGYFYEQYF. The CDR3 nucleotides read TGTGCCAGCAGCTTAGTATCTGGGTACTTCTACGAGCAGTACTTC.

V gene TRBV25-1 combines with J gene TRBJ1-6; D is undetermined. V gave up 2 bases and J gave up 0 bases, with 11 bases separating them. Germline V lookup: CDR1 MGHDK, CDR2 SYGVNS. The CDR3 loop spans 17 amino acids. The CDR3 region has the DNA TGTGCCAGCAGTGAAATCGAGGCAAGCTCCTATAATTCACCCCTCCACTTT. Translation: CASSEIEASSYNSPLHF. Supplemented by reference TRBV25-1 and TRBJ1-6, the full variable domain reads EADIYQTPRYLVIGTGKKITLECSQTMGHDKMYWYQQDPGMELHLIHYSYGVNSTEKGDLSSESTVSRIRTEHFPLTLESARPSHTSQYLCASSEIEASSYNSPLHFGNGTRLTVT.

The gene calls are TRBV4-1 and TRBJ2-7; 10 nucleotides match TRBD2. In germline, CDR1 is MGHRA, CDR2 YSYEKL. J gave up 0 bases and V 3 bases, and 5 bases lay outside the gene matches. The length of the CDR3 is 16 residues. DNA for the CDR3: TGCGCCAGCAGCCACGTTAGCGGGAGGCTCTCCTACGAGCAGTACTTC. The encoded protein is CASSHVSGRLSYEQYF.

The rearrangement links TRBV5-1 to TRBJ1-1; perhaps TRBD1 as D (6 bases). Trimming took 1 base from V and 5 from J, leaving 12 bases between them. There are 14 residues in the CDR3. From germline, CDR1 is SGHRS and CDR2 YFSETQ. CDR3 in DNA: TGCGCCAGCAGCTTGTCGGGGGCTGGTACTGAAGCTTTCTTT. Translating gives CASSLSGAGTEAFF.

The J gene is TRBJ1-2, the V gene TRBV2; D is undetermined. The CDR3 loop spans 13 amino acids. The germline V and J ends were trimmed by 7 bases and 8 bases, with 17 bases remaining between them. From germline, CDR1 is SNHLY and CDR2 FYNNEI. Here the CDR3 DNA reads TGTGCCAGCACCGTAGACGGAGCAGAGGGCTACACCTTC. Translation gives CASTVDGAEGYTF.

The chain combines TRBV6-5 with TRBJ2-3; TRBD2 matches 7 bases. The CDR3 length is 15 residues. The trim removed 3 bases at V and 6 bases at J, leaving 9 bases unmatched. The V gene's germline CDR1 is MNHEY and CDR2 SVGAGI. The CDR3 reads CASSYTRQGGDTQYF. CDR3 nucleotide sequence: TGTGCCAGCAGTTATACAAGGCAGGGAGGGGATACGCAGTATTTT.

V and J are TRBV4-1 and TRBJ2-5; no definite D call. Deletions cut 0 bases from V and 5 bases from J, with 10 bases between. CDR1 is MGHRA and CDR2 is YSYEKL in the germline V gene. The CDR3 is 14 amino acids. This chain's CDR3 is CASSQELGWETQYF. Written as DNA, the CDR3 is TGCGCCAGCAGCCAAGAGTTGGGCTGGGAGACCCAGTACTTC.

This clone was seen a single time. The rearrangement joins TRBV7-9 to TRBJ1-1; D not certain. The CDR3 is made up of 11 amino acids. Germline CDR1 reads SEHNR; CDR2 reads FQNEAQ (reference sequence). Between the trimmed V and J ends, which lost 4 bases and 10 bases, there was a span of 10 bases. This CDR3 is CASSSSEIAFF. Here the CDR3 DNA reads TGTGCCAGCAGCTCGTCAGAAATAGCTTTCTTT.